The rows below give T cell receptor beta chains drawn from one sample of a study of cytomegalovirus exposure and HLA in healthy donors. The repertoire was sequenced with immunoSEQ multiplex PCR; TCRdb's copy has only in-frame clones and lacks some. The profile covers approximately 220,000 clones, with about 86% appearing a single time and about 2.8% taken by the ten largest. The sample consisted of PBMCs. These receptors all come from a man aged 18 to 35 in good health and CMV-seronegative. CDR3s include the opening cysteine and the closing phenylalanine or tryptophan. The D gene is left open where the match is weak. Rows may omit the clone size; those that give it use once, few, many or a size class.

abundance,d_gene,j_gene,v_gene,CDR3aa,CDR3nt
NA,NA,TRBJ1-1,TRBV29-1,CSGAGTDTTEAFF,TGCAGCGGGGCGGGAACGGACACTACTGAAGCTTTCTTT
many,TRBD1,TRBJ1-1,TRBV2,CASRGQGGMNTEAFF,TGTGCCAGCAGGGGACAGGGCGGGATGAACACTGAAGCTTTCTTT
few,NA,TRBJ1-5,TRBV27,CASSPLGEGVNQPQHF,TGTGCCAGCAGTCCCCTCGGGGAGGGGGTTAATCAGCCCCAGCATTTT
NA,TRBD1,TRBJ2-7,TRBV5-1,CASSNGQGASYEQYF,TGCGCCAGCAGCAATGGACAGGGGGCTTCCTACGAGCAGTACTTC
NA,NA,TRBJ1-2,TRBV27,CASSLAGGYGYTF,TGTGCCAGCAGTTTGGCAGGCGGGTATGGCTACACCTTC
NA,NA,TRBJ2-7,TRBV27,CASSLSRDTPGEQYF,TGTGCCAGCAGTTTATCCCGGGACACGCCTGGCGAGCAGTACTTC
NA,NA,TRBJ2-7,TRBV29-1,CSAAGGAANEQYF,TGCAGCGCTGCTGGGGGGGCCGCCAACGAGCAGTACTTC
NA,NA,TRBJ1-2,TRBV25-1,CASSTGGLGGYTF,TGTGCCAGCAGTACCGGGGGACTCGGCGGCTACACCTTC
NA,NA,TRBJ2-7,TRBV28,CASRSSGDEQYF,TGTGCCAGCAGATCTAGTGGCGACGAGCAGTACTTC
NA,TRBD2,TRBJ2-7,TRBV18,CASSAGLPLYEQYF,TGTGCCAGCTCAGCGGGACTACCACTCTACGAGCAGTACTTC
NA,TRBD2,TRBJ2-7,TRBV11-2,CASSLLGLAGDEQYF,TGTGCCAGCAGCTTATTAGGGCTAGCGGGAGACGAGCAGTACTTC
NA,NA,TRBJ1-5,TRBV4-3,CASSQGVGGAQPQHF,TGCGCCAGCAGCCAAGGGGTAGGGGGGGCTCAGCCCCAGCATTTT
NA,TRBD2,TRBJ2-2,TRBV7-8,CASSPAAGVNTGELFF,TGTGCCAGCAGCCCCGCAGCGGGAGTTAACACCGGGGAGCTGTTTTTT
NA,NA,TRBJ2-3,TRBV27,CASSLLAPGPDTQYF,TGTGCCAGCAGTTTATTGGCCCCTGGGCCAGATACGCAGTATTTT
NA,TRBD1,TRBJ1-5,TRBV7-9,CASSPGQGLKPQHF,TGTGCCAGCAGCCCCGGACAGGGGCTCAAGCCCCAGCATTTT
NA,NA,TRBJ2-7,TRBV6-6,CASSYGGGISYEQYF,TGTGCCAGCAGTTACGGTGGGGGCATCTCCTACGAGCAGTACTTC
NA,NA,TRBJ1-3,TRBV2,CASSAYGNTIYF,TGTGCCAGCAGTGCCTACGGAAACACCATATATTTT
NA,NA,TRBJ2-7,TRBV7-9,CASSSTTSYEQYF,TGTGCCAGCAGCTCCACTACCTCCTACGAGCAGTACTTC
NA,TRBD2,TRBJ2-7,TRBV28,CASTPGLAGGPAHEQYF,TGTGCCAGCACCCCGGGACTAGCGGGAGGGCCTGCCCACGAGCAGTACTTC
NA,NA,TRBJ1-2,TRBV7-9,CASSTNARDRGYGYTF,TGTGCCAGCAGCACAAATGCCAGGGATCGCGGCTATGGCTACACCTTC
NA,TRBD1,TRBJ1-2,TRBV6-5,CASISGQGYGYTF,TGTGCCAGCATATCAGGACAGGGGTATGGCTACACCTTC
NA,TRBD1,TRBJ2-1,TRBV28,CASRQGAYNEQFF,TGTGCCAGTCGACAGGGGGCTTACAATGAGCAGTTCTTC
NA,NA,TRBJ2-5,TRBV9,CASSVGTSKETQYF,TGTGCCAGCAGCGTGGGGACTTCCAAAGAGACCCAGTACTTC
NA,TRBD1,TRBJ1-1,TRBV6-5,CASSSGGGNTEAFF,TGTGCCAGCAGTTCAGGGGGCGGGAACACTGAAGCTTTCTTT
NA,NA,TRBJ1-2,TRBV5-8,CASSFRDLSGYGYTF,TGTGCCAGCAGCTTCAGGGACTTAAGCGGCTATGGCTACACCTTC